This T cell receptor (beta chain) is drawn from a study of T cell responses to AZD1222 COVID-19 vaccine. Worth noting for this clone: Antigen unknown.

The V end lost 4 bases, the J end lost 5 bases, and 13 bases lay between the germline ends. Germline CDR1 and CDR2: KGHSH and LQKENI. This CDR3 has 14 residues. The repertoire was sequenced with immunoSEQ multiplex PCR; TCRdb's copy has only in-frame clones and lacks some. Found here are about 150,000 clones, roughly nine tenths of them singletons; the top ten hold roughly 3.8%. Regarding the study as a whole: Repertoire sampling happened only post peak T cell response.

Here the sequenced sample was peripheral blood, taken 28 days after the second AZD1222 dose. The chain joins TRBV18 to TRBJ2-3; no clear D. The TCR comes from an adult who received the AZD1222 COVID-19 vaccine. The CDR3 DNA is TGTGCCAGCTCACGACTCGGCTCACAAGATACGCAGTATTTT. Its protein product is CASSRLGSQDTQYF.